Below, one TCR beta chain is given with its context. This receptor's antigen is unknown. Base qualities are not at hand, and no much larger clone is one base apart. This specimen comes from a study of technical replicates of blood from several donors (dated by TCRdb to about 2017). Preparation of the library involved the immunoSEQ multiplex PCR assay. TCRdb carries this immuneACCESS record with in-frame sequences only. Its versions omit some clonotypes, under half of them owing to an unresolved V gene in the studies checked, with the rest unexplained. This sample comprises around 67,000 clones, more than 90% of them detected only once. Over 0.35% of the sample goes to the ten largest clones. Unmatched junction bases come to 13, with V trimmed by 8 bases and J by 0 bases. Including cysteine and phenylalanine, the CDR3 has 17 amino acids. The CDR3 DNA has 51 bases and is translated from base 1. CDR1 and CDR2 were assigned from the germline V gene as KGHSH and LQKENI.

The V and J genes are TRBV18 and TRBJ1-3, and 7 bases in between align with TRBD1. The TCR originated in a human donor in good health. Sequencing was carried out using T cells isolated from PBMCs. The DNA sequence reads TGTGCCAGCACGCCTAACAGGGGAAGAATCTCTGGAAACACCATATATTTT. It encodes CASTPNRGRISGNTIYF.